The sequence of this T cell receptor (beta chain) was determined in a study of control samples from healthy donors and cancer patients. Using immunoSEQ multiplex PCR, the repertoire was profiled, and TCRdb retains in-frame clones only, with some absent. The table lists some 57,000 clones, 95% to 96% of them singletons, with around 2% in the top ten. With 3 bases removed from V and 0 bases from J, the gap between germline ends came to 12 bases. Germline V gene lookup returns CDR1 LGHDT and CDR2 YNNKEL (reference sequence). The CDR3 extends over 15 amino acids. The V and J genes are TRBV3-1 (or the pseudogene TRBV3-2) and TRBJ2-7, with a possible D match to TRBD1 (5 bases). This clonotype originated in a woman in her 30s in good health. The sequenced material came from blood. The CDR3 sequence is CASSQTASSSYEQYF. In nucleotides, the CDR3 is TGTGCCAGCAGCCAGACAGCTTCGAGCTCCTACGAGCAGTACTTC.